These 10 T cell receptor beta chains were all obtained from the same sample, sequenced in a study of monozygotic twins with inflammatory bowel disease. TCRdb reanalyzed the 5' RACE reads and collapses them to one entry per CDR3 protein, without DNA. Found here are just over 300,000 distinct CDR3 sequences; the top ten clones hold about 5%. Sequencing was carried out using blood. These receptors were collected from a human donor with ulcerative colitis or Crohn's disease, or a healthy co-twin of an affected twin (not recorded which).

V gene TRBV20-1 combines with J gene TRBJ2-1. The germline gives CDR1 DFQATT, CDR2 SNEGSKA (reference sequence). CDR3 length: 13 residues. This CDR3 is CSARVYPLSGTFF.

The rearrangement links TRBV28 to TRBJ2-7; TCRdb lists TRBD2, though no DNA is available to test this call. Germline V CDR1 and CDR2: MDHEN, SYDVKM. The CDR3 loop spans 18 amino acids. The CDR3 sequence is CASSFWRAINPNSYEQYF.

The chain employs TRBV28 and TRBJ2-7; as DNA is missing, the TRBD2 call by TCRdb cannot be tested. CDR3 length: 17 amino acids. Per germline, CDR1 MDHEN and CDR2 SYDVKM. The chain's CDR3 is CASRWTTTSGISYEQYF.

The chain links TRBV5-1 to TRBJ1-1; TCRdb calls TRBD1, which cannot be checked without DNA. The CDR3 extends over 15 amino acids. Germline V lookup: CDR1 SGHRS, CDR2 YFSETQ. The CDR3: CASSLNTGLGTEAFF.

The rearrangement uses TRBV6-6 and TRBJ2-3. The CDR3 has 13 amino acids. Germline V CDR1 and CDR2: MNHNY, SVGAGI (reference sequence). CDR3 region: CASSSWDTGTQYF.

The CDR3 sequence is CSVKLAGATDTQYF. This sequence joins TRBV29-1 and TRBJ2-3; TCRdb names TRBD2, which stays unverified in the absence of DNA. Germline CDR1 and CDR2: SQVTM and ANQGSEA. CDR3 length: 14 amino acids.

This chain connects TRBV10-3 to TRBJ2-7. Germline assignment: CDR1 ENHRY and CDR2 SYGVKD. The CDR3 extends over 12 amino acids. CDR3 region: CATKTGSYEQYF.

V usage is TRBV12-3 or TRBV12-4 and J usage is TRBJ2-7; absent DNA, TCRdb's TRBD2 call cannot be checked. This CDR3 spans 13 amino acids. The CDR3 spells CASSRTSEYEQYF.

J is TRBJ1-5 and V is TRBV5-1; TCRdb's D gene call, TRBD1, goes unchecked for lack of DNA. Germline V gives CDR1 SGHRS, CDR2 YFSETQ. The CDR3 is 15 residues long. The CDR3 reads CASSLAGDRNQPQHF.

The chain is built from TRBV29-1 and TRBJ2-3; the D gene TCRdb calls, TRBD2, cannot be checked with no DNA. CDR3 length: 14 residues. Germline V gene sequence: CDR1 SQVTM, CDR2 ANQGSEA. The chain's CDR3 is CSVQQGGSTDTQYF.